These T cell receptor beta chains were read from a single sample in a study of OX40 agonist ivuxolimab in advanced cancers. Clones were sequenced by immunoSEQ multiplex PCR, and TCRdb holds only the in-frame ones, with some missing. The table records about 70,000 clones, roughly 90% of them present only once. Source: CD4+ or CD8+ T cells sorted from blood, taken in a trial of the OX40 agonist ivuxolimab. The receptors come from an adult with an advanced solid tumor such as melanoma, head and neck, liver or kidney cancer. The CDR3 runs from the conserved cysteine through the conserved F or W. A D gene is named only where the DNA matches it firmly. The listing skips clone size in some rows; elsewhere it reads once, few, many or a size class.

CDR3 | DNA | size | J | V | D
CASSLISDYGYTF | TGTGCCAGCAGTCTCATATCGGACTATGGCTACACCTTC | - | TRBJ1-2 | TRBV28 | -
CASSLRTGGEGYTF | TGTGCCAGCAGCTTAAGGACAGGGGGCGAGGGCTACACCTTC | - | TRBJ1-2 | TRBV7-3 | TRBD1
CASSFSSPLHF | TGTGCCAGCAGTTTCTCTTCACCCCTCCACTTT | - | TRBJ1-6 | TRBV28 | -
CASSPLPGQLTDTQYF | TGCGCCAGCAGCCCCCTCCCGGGACAGCTCACAGATACGCAGTATTTT | - | TRBJ2-3 | TRBV5-1 | TRBD1
CASRGTDHQPQHF | TGTGCCAGCAGGGGGACGGACCATCAGCCCCAGCATTTT | - | TRBJ1-5 | TRBV28 | -
CASSQDTGLNTEAFF | TGTGCCAGCAGCCAAGATACAGGATTGAACACTGAAGCTTTCTTT | once | TRBJ1-1 | TRBV4-2 | -
CASSYDRAGYGYTF | TGTGCCAGCAGCTATGATCGGGCTGGCTATGGCTACACCTTC | - | TRBJ1-2 | TRBV7-8 | -
CASSEGGTIFGYTF | TGTGCCAGCAGTGAAGGGGGGACAATTTTCGGCTACACCTTC | - | TRBJ1-2 | TRBV2 | -
CASSRQGREGILHF | TGTGCCAGCAGCCGACAGGGGCGGGAGGGGATCCTCCACTTT | - | TRBJ1-6 | TRBV28 | TRBD1
CAISESGTYEQYF | TGTGCCATCAGTGAGTCGGGAACCTACGAGCAGTACTTC | - | TRBJ2-7 | TRBV10-3 | -